Each of the 10 T cell receptor beta chains below was sequenced from the same sample in a study of shared T cell receptors in the human thymus. The assay was immunoSEQ multiplex PCR, and TCRdb's table has in-frame clones only and misses some. The sample has under 850,000 clones, roughly 90% seen once. The same data also contributed to another study, on human thymus T cells.

The sequenced sample consisted of thymocytes. All receptors derive from a boy under two years old with a congenital heart defect.

The V and J genes are TRBV9 and TRBJ2-1, with 10 bases lining up with TRBD2. The V gene's germline CDR1 is SGDLS and CDR2 YYNGEE. The ends lost 5 bases at V and 8 bases at J; junction bases unmatched: 7. The CDR3 loop spans 14 amino acids. CDR3 region: CASSSSGRTHEQFF. CDR3 coding DNA: TGTGCCAGCAGTAGTAGCGGGAGGACACATGAGCAGTTCTTC.

This chain links TRBV29-1 with TRBJ2-7; 8 bases are a match to TRBD1. This CDR3 comprises 12 residues. CDR1 SQVTM and CDR2 ANQGSEA come from the germline V gene. J was trimmed by 6 bases and V by 4 bases; bases with no gene match: 5. The CDR3 loop reads CSVADRAPEQYF. DNA of the CDR3: TGCAGCGTTGCGGACAGGGCTCCCGAGCAGTACTTC.

This clone was counted only a few times. The chain recombines TRBV19 with TRBJ2-2; no firm D call. Trimming took off 0 bases at V and 2 bases at J, with 16 bases between the two ends. This CDR3 comprises 18 residues. CDR1 and CDR2 from the germline V gene are LNHDA and SQIVND (reference sequence). Here the CDR3 reads CASSIEGLAISNTGELFF. The CDR3 DNA sequence: TGTGCCAGTAGTATAGAGGGTTTAGCCATCAGTAACACCGGGGAGCTGTTTTTT.

This clone was observed a single time. J is TRBJ2-7 and V is TRBV6-6; 11 bases are shared with TRBD2. The V and J ends lost 4 bases and 3 bases, in that order; junction bases with no gene match: 2. The CDR3 sequence is 14 residues long. In germline, CDR1 is MNHNY, CDR2 SVGAGI (reference sequence). This chain's CDR3 is CASSWGTSGYEQYF. CDR3 bases: TGTGCCAGCAGTTGGGGGACTAGCGGCTACGAGCAGTACTTC.

The V gene is TRBV9, the J gene TRBJ2-1; 13 bases are a match to TRBD2. V trimming: 3 bases; J trimming: 7 bases; junction bases outside the gene matches: 10. The germline V gene has CDR1 SGDLS and CDR2 YYNGEE. CDR3 length equals 17 residues. In nucleotides, the CDR3 is TGTGCCAGCAGCGGACCCCGCGGACTAGCGGGAGTAAATGAGCAGTTCTTC. This codes for CASSGPRGLAGVNEQFF.

The chain's CDR3 is CASSSPSRPVYTGELFF. Written as DNA, the CDR3 is TGTGCCAGCAGCTCCCCGAGCCGCCCTGTGTACACCGGGGAGCTGTTTTTT. V and J are TRBV11-2 and TRBJ2-2; D is uncertain. Between the trimmed V and J ends, which lost 4 bases and 3 bases, there was a span of 18 bases. CDR3 length: 17 amino acids. CDR1 and CDR2 (germline): SGHAT, FQNNGV. Variable domain in full (rest from reference TRBV11-2 and TRBJ2-2): EAGVAQSPRYKIIEKRQSVAFWCNPISGHATLYWYQQILGQGPKLLIQFQNNGVVDDSQLPKDRFSAERLKGVDSTLKIQPAKLEDSAVYLCASSSPSRPVYTGELFFGEGSRLTVL.

The J gene is TRBJ2-7, the V gene TRBV7-2; no definite D call. Germline-derived CDR1 and CDR2 are SGHTA and FQGNSA. Trimming removed 5 bases at V and 2 bases at J, with 16 bases between. This CDR3 is 15 amino acids long. The CDR3 DNA reads TGTGCCAGCAGCCCCGGGTTATCGCCGACCTACGAGCAGTACTTC. Translation gives CASSPGLSPTYEQYF. Full variable domain (outside the CDR3, taken from reference TRBV7-2 and TRBJ2-7): GAGVSQSPSNKVTEKGKDVELRCDPISGHTALYWYRQSLGQGLEFLIYFQGNSAPDKSGLPSDRFSAERTGGSVSTLTIQRTQQEDSAVYLCASSPGLSPTYEQYFGPGTRLTVT.

J is TRBJ2-1 and V is TRBV5-6; possibly TRBD2 for D (5 bases). The CDR3 totals 14 residues. Germline loops: CDR1 SGHDT, CDR2 YYEEEE. V dropped 3 bases and J dropped 7 bases, with 14 bases sitting between them. The CDR3 here is CASSSGGQRNEQFF. In DNA form, the CDR3 reads TGTGCCAGCAGCTCCGGCGGGCAGAGGAATGAGCAGTTCTTC.

This sequence joins TRBV15 and TRBJ1-1, with 7 bases aligning to TRBD1. The germline V gene has CDR1 LNHNV and CDR2 YYDKDF (reference sequence). J lost 3 bases, V lost 2 bases, and 15 bases had no gene match. CDR3 length equals 18 residues. In nucleotides, the CDR3 is TGTGCCACCAGCAGACCACAGGGGACGCAATTAACGGACACTGAAGCTTTCTTT. It yields the protein CATSRPQGTQLTDTEAFF. The whole variable domain, remainder taken from reference TRBV15 and TRBJ1-1, is DAMVIQNPRYQVTQFGKPVTLSCSQTLNHNVMYWYQQKSSQAPKLLFHYYDKDFNNEADTPDNFQSRRPNTSFCFLDIRSPGLGDTAMYLCATSRPQGTQLTDTEAFFGQGTRLTVV.

This chain uses TRBV19 with TRBJ1-2; 8 nucleotides align to TRBD1. Germline values: CDR1 LNHDA, CDR2 SQIVND (reference sequence). CDR3 size: 15 residues. The V and J ends lost 11 bases and 4 bases, in that order; junction bases with no gene match: 15. The CDR3 reads CASRGGDRNPYGYTF. The CDR3 DNA reads as TGTGCCTCGAGGGGGGGGGACAGGAATCCCTATGGCTACACCTTC.